This paragraph reports one T cell receptor (beta chain). This sample stems from a study of OX40 agonist ivuxolimab in advanced cancers. Peripheral blood came from all dose cohorts at three timepoints. Generated by immunoSEQ multiplex PCR, the TCRdb table keeps only in-frame clones and is missing some. The data show around 40,000 clones, around 88% seen once. The TCR was taken from an adult with an advanced solid tumor such as melanoma, head and neck, liver or kidney cancer. This sample comprised CD4+ or CD8+ T cells sorted from blood, obtained in a trial of the OX40 agonist ivuxolimab.

CDR3 sequence (DNA): TGCGCCAGCAGCTTGCGCCCGGGACAGGGCACAGATACGCAGTATTTT. Its translation is CASSLRPGQGTDTQYF. The chain is built from TRBV5-1 and TRBJ2-3; TRBD1 agrees at 8 bases. Germline V CDR1 and CDR2: SGHRS, YFSETQ. The CDR3 covers 16 residues. The trim removed 1 base at V and 1 base at J, leaving 5 bases unmatched.